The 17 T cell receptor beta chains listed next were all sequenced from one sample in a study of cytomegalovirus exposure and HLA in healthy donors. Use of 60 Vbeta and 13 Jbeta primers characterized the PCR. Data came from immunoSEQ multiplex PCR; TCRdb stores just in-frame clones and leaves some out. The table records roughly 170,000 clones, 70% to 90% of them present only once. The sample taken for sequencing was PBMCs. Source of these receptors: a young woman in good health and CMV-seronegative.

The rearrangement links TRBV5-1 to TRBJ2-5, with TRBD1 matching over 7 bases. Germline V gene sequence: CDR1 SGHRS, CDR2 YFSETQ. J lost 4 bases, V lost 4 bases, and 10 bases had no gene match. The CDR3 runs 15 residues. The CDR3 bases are TGCGCCAGCAGCGTGGGAACAGGGGTCGGAGAGACCCAGTACTTC. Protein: CASSVGTGVGETQYF.

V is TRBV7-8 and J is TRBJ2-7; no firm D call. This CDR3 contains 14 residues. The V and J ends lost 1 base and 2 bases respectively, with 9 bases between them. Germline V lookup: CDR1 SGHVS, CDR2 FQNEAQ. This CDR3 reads CASSLDLGTYEQYF. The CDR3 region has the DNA TGTGCCAGCAGCTTAGACCTAGGAACCTACGAGCAGTACTTC.

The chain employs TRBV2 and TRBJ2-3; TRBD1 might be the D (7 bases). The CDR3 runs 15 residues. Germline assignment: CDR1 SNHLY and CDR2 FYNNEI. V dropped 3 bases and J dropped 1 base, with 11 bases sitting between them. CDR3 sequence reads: CASSEEGARTDTQYF. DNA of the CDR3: TGTGCCAGCAGTGAGGAGGGGGCGCGCACAGATACGCAGTATTTT.

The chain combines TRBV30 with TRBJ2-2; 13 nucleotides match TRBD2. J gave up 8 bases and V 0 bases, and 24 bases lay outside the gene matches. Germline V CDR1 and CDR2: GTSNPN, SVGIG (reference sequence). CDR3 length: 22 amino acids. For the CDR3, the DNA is TGTGCCTGGAGTGTACTGCGCCCCACACGACTAGCGGGAGGAAAAGTAGAGGGGGAGCTGTTTTTT. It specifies CAWSVLRPTRLAGGKVEGELFF. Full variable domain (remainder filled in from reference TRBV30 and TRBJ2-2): SQTIHQWPATLVQPVGSPLSLECTVEGTSNPNLYWYRQAAGRGLQLLFYSVGIGQISSEVPQNLSASRPQDRQFILSSKKLLLSDSGFYLCAWSVLRPTRLAGGKVEGELFFGEGSRLTVL.

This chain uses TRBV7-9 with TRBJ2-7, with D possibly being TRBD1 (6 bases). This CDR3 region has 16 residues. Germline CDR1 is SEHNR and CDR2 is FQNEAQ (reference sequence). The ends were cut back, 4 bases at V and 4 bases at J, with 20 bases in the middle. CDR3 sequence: CASSSHGTAGEYEQYF. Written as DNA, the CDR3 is TGTGCCAGCAGCTCCCATGGCACGGCAGGGGAATACGAGCAGTACTTC.

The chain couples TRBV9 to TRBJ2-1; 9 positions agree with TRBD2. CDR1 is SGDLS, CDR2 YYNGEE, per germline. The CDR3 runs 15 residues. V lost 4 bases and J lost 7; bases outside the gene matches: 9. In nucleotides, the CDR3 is TGTGCCAGCAGCCAGGGGATAGCGGGAGTTAATGAGCAGTTCTTC. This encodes CASSQGIAGVNEQFF.

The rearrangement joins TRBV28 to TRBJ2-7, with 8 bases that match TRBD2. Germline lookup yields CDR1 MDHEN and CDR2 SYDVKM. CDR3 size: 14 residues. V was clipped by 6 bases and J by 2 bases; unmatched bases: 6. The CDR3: CASRSMTSAYEQYF. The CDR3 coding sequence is TGTGCCAGCAGGTCCATGACTAGCGCCTACGAGCAGTACTTC.

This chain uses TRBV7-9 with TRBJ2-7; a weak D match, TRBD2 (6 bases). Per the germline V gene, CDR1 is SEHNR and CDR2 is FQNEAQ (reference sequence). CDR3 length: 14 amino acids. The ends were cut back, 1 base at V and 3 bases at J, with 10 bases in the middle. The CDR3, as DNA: TGTGCCAGCAGCTTAGGCGGGGCGGACTACGAGCAGTACTTC. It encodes CASSLGGADYEQYF.

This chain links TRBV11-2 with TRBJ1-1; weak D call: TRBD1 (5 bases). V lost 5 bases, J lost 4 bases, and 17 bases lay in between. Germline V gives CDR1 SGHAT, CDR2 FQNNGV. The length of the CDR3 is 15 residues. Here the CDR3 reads CASSPSREAGTEAFF. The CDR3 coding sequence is TGTGCCAGCAGCCCCAGCAGGGAAGCGGGCACTGAAGCTTTCTTT.

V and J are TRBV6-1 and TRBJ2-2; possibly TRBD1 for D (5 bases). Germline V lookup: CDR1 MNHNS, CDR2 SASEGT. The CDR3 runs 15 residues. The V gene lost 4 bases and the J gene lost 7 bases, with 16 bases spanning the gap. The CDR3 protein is CASSALSGQGGELFF. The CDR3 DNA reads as TGTGCCAGCAGTGCGTTATCAGGGCAGGGCGGGGAGCTGTTTTTT.

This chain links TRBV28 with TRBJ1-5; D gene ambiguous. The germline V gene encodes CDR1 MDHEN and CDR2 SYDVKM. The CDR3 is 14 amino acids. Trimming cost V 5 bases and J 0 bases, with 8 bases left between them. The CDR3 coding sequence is TGTGCCAGCAGTCCCTACAGTAGCAATCAGCCCCAGCATTTT. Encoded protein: CASSPYSSNQPQHF.

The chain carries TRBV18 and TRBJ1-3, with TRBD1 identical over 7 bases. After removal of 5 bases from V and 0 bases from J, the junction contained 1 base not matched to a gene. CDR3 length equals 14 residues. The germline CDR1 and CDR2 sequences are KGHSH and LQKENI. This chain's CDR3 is CASSEGASGNTIYF. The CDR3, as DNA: TGTGCCAGCTCAGAGGGGGCCTCTGGAAACACCATATATTTT.

CDR3 bases: TGTGCCAGCTCACCTAACTCAGGGGGCACTGAAGCTTTCTTT. Its protein product is CASSPNSGGTEAFF. The J gene is TRBJ1-1, the V gene TRBV18, with 7 bases that match TRBD1. With V trimmed by 3 bases and J by 4 bases, 5 bases remained unmatched. The CDR3 has 14 amino acids. Germline-derived CDR1 and CDR2 are KGHSH and LQKENI.

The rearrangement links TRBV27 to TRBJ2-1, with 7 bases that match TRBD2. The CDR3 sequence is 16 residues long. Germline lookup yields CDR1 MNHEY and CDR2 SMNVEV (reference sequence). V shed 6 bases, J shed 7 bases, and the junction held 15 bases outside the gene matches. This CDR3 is CASSSLGGRSGNEQFF. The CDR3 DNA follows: TGTGCCAGCAGCTCCTTGGGGGGGAGGTCAGGGAATGAGCAGTTCTTC.

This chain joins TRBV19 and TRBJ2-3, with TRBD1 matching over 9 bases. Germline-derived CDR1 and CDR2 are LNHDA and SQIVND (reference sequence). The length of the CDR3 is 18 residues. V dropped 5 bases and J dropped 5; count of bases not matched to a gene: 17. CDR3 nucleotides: TGTGCCAGTAGTCCAAGAAAGAGAGGGACAGGGAACAGAGATACGCAGTATTTT. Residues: CASSPRKRGTGNRDTQYF.

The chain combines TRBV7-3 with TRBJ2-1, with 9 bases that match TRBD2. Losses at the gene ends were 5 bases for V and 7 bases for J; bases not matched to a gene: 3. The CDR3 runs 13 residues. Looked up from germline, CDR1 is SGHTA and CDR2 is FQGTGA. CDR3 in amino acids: CASSVSGRNEQFF. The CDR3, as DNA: TGTGCCAGCAGCGTTAGCGGGAGAAATGAGCAGTTCTTC.

The DNA for the CDR3 is TGTGCCAGCAGCGTAGCGGGGGGCCAAGAGACCCAGTACTTC. Translating it yields CASSVAGGQETQYF. The gene calls are TRBV9 and TRBJ2-5, with 7 bases matching TRBD2. This CDR3 comprises 14 residues. Per germline, CDR1 SGDLS and CDR2 YYNGEE. V shed 0 bases and J 1 base; nucleotides not matched to a gene: 0.